The 30 T cell receptor beta chains below come from one sample, sequenced in a study of cytomegalovirus exposure and HLA in healthy donors. It was with 60 Vbeta and 13 Jbeta primers that the PCR ran. TCRdb keeps only in-frame clones here, not all; method: immunoSEQ multiplex PCR. Counted here are approximately 110,000 clones, around 84% occurring once; the ten biggest clones make up under 1.5%. Sequenced material: PBMCs. These receptors were obtained from a young man in good health and CMV-seronegative.

V and J are TRBV27 and TRBJ2-7, with 10 bases fitting TRBD1. The length of the CDR3 is 13 residues. The germline gives CDR1 MNHEY, CDR2 SMNVEV (reference sequence). Trimming removed 3 bases from V and 12 bases from J; junction bases left unmatched: 8. In nucleotides, the CDR3 is TGTGCCAGCAGTTTCCGTGGACAGGGGGGACGGTACTTC. It encodes CASSFRGQGGRYF.

The chain combines TRBV7-2 with TRBJ2-7; 7 nucleotides agree with TRBD2. V dropped 5 bases and J dropped 3; count of bases not matched to a gene: 4. CDR3 size: 13 residues. Germline CDR1 and CDR2: SGHTA and FQGNSA. Written as DNA, the CDR3 is TGTGCCAGCAGCCGAGGACTAGTCTACGAGCAGTACTTC. The encoded protein is CASSRGLVYEQYF.

The CDR3 bases are TGTGCCAGCAGCGTAGGACATGGGTCAGATACGCAGTATTTT. It translates to CASSVGHGSDTQYF. This sequence joins TRBV9 and TRBJ2-3; D unclear. Germline CDR1 reads SGDLS; CDR2 reads YYNGEE. CDR3 size: 14 residues. Trimming pared 0 bases from V and 4 bases from J, leaving 9 bases between.

The chain is built from TRBV6-6 and TRBJ1-5; unclear D gene. Trimming shortened V by 7 bases and J by 6 bases, and 10 bases separated the two germline ends. Germline values: CDR1 MNHNY, CDR2 SVGAGI (reference sequence). The CDR3 runs to 12 residues. For the CDR3, the DNA is TGTGCCAGCACCCTAGACGTTCAGCCCCAGCATTTT. Protein product: CASTLDVQPQHF.

This CDR3 is CASSRQGANYGYTF. CDR3 in DNA: TGTGCCAGCAGCCGACAGGGGGCCAACTATGGCTACACCTTC. The V gene is TRBV27, the J gene TRBJ1-2, with 10 nucleotides matching TRBD1. J was trimmed by 2 bases and V by 6 bases; bases with no gene match: 3. The CDR3 runs to 14 residues. Germline loops: CDR1 MNHEY, CDR2 SMNVEV (reference sequence).

The chain couples TRBV27 to TRBJ2-7; TRBD1 matches 9 bases. CDR3 length: 16 amino acids. CDR1 and CDR2 (germline): MNHEY, SMNVEV (reference sequence). The V and J ends lost 6 bases and 1 base, in that order; junction bases with no gene match: 10. CDR3 coding DNA: TGTGCCAGCAGCACAATGCCGGGACAGGGATCCTACGAGCAGTACTTC. This gives the protein CASSTMPGQGSYEQYF.

The genes are TRBV18 and TRBJ2-7; weak D call: TRBD2 (6 bases). The CDR3 sequence is 12 residues long. The germline CDR1 and CDR2 sequences are KGHSH and LQKENI. The V gene lost 3 bases and the J gene lost 5 bases, with 8 bases spanning the gap. DNA of the CDR3: TGTGCCAGCTCACCTCGGGGGAACGAGCAGTACTTC. Translated, it gives CASSPRGNEQYF.

CDR3 residues: CASSLPGTDTQYF. The CDR3 bases are TGTGCCAGCAGCTTGCCCGGCACAGATACGCAGTATTTT. The V gene is TRBV5-6, the J gene TRBJ2-3; unclear D gene. The CDR3 has 13 amino acids. Deletions cut 1 base from V and 1 base from J, with 4 bases between. Germline values: CDR1 SGHDT, CDR2 YYEEEE.

The chain uses TRBV19 and TRBJ1-3; 8 nucleotides match TRBD1. CDR3 length: 18 residues. J gave up 0 bases and V 3 bases, and 10 bases lay outside the gene matches. CDR1 is LNHDA and CDR2 is SQIVND in the germline V gene (reference sequence). The DNA of the CDR3 is TGTGCCAGTAGTATTCGTTTCGCAGGGGGCTTCTCTGGAAACACCATATATTTT. This gives the protein CASSIRFAGGFSGNTIYF.

The V call is TRBV4-3, the J call TRBJ2-1; 8 nucleotides match TRBD2. CDR3 size: 17 residues. CDR1 is LGHNA, CDR2 YSLEER, per germline. Unmatched junction bases numbered 12, after V lost 0 bases and J lost 8 bases. In DNA, the CDR3 is TGCGCCAGCAGCCAAGATATACCGGGGGGGCCTAGCGATGAGCAGTTCTTC. Protein sequence: CASSQDIPGGPSDEQFF.

The genes are TRBV9 and TRBJ2-1, with TRBD2 matching 7 bases. The CDR3 runs 17 residues. Germline values: CDR1 SGDLS, CDR2 YYNGEE. The trim removed 0 bases at V and 6 bases at J, leaving 12 bases unmatched. The CDR3 nucleotides are TGTGCCAGCAGCGTAGCCCCTACGGCGGGGGAGGTCAATGAGCAGTTCTTC. Translated: CASSVAPTAGEVNEQFF.

CDR3 coding DNA: TGTGCCAGCAGCTTCGCCGGGACAGGCTCCTACGAGCAGTACTTC. Amino acids: CASSFAGTGSYEQYF. The chain joins TRBV7-2 to TRBJ2-7; TRBD1 agrees at 8 bases. Trimming at V came to 3 bases and at J to 0 bases, leaving 4 bases not matched to a gene. The length of the CDR3 is 15 residues. Germline CDR1 reads SGHTA; CDR2 reads FQGNSA. The full variable domain, rest sourced from reference TRBV7-2 and TRBJ2-7, is GAGVSQSPSNKVTEKGKDVELRCDPISGHTALYWYRQSLGQGLEFLIYFQGNSAPDKSGLPSDRFSAERTGGSVSTLTIQRTQQEDSAVYLCASSFAGTGSYEQYFGPGTRLTVT.

In its sample, this clone was seen a few times. The gene calls are TRBV6-1 and TRBJ1-5, with 9 positions matching TRBD1. The CDR3 loop spans 14 amino acids. V lost 2 bases and J lost 6; bases outside the gene matches: 2. Germline V gives CDR1 MNHNS, CDR2 SASEGT. CDR3 sequence reads: CASSEIQGAQPQHF. CDR3 coding DNA: TGTGCCAGCAGTGAAATACAGGGGGCTCAGCCCCAGCATTTT.

V and J are TRBV7-9 and TRBJ2-3; the D gene is possibly TRBD1 (5 bases). The germline V gene has CDR1 SEHNR and CDR2 FQNEAQ (reference sequence). V was pared by 7 bases and J by 0 bases, with 14 bases between. This CDR3 region has 15 residues. The CDR3 sequence is CASTLPGISTDTQYF. In DNA form, the CDR3 reads TGTGCCAGCACCCTTCCAGGGATTAGCACAGATACGCAGTATTTT. Full variable domain (outside the CDR3, taken from reference TRBV7-9 and TRBJ2-3): DTGVSQNPRHKITKRGQNVTFRCDPISEHNRLYWYRQTLGQGPEFLTYFQNEAQLEKSRLLSDRFSAERPKGSFSTLEIQRTEQGDSAMYLCASTLPGISTDTQYFGPGTRLTVL.

V usage is TRBV5-4 and J usage is TRBJ1-3, with 11 bases aligning to TRBD1. Trimming removed 4 bases from V and 4 bases from J; junction bases left unmatched: 4. CDR1 SGHNT and CDR2 YYREEE come from the germline V gene (reference sequence). The CDR3 totals 15 residues. The DNA for the CDR3 is TGTGCCAGCAGCGGAAGGACAGGGGGCGGAAACACCATATATTTT. Protein product: CASSGRTGGGNTIYF. Complete variable domain (other parts from reference TRBV5-4 and TRBJ1-3): ETGVTQSPTHLIKTRGQQVTLRCSSQSGHNTVSWYQQALGQGPQFIFQYYREEENGRGNFPPRFSGLQFPNYSSELNVNALELDDSALYLCASSGRTGGGNTIYFGEGSWLTVV.

The rearrangement uses TRBV9 and TRBJ2-1; 7 bases are shared with TRBD1. The trim removed 2 bases at V and 1 base at J, leaving 6 bases unmatched. This CDR3 has 16 amino acids. Germline assignment: CDR1 SGDLS and CDR2 YYNGEE. The CDR3, as DNA: TGTGCCAGCAGCGTGAGGGGGCAGGGGTCCTACAATGAGCAGTTCTTC. It encodes CASSVRGQGSYNEQFF.

The chain uses TRBV11-2 and TRBJ2-7; no firm D call. V lost 1 base, J lost 3 bases, and 16 bases lay in between. Per germline, CDR1 SGHAT and CDR2 FQNNGV. This CDR3 comprises 16 residues. The chain's CDR3 is CASSLAGQLSNYEQYF. Here the CDR3 DNA reads TGTGCCAGCAGCTTAGCCGGTCAATTAAGCAACTACGAGCAGTACTTC. Using reference TRBV11-2 and TRBJ2-7 for the parts outside the CDR3, the full variable domain is EAGVAQSPRYKIIEKRQSVAFWCNPISGHATLYWYQQILGQGPKLLIQFQNNGVVDDSQLPKDRFSAERLKGVDSTLKIQPAKLEDSAVYLCASSLAGQLSNYEQYFGPGTRLTVT.

The rearrangement joins TRBV25-1 to TRBJ2-7; 8 nucleotides line up with TRBD1. V was pared by 4 bases and J by 2 bases, with 4 bases of the junction left unmatched. The CDR3 extends over 14 amino acids. Germline lookup yields CDR1 MGHDK and CDR2 SYGVNS. CDR3 in DNA: TGTGCCAGCAGTGGGGGGACAGGCCCCTACGAGCAGTACTTC. Amino acids: CASSGGTGPYEQYF.

The chain uses TRBV5-1 and TRBJ2-4; TRBD2 aligns across 13 bases. The V gene end was trimmed by 1 base and the J gene end by 9 bases; junction bases not matched to a gene: 7. CDR3 length: 16 amino acids. CDR1 and CDR2 from the germline V gene are SGHRS and YFSETQ. CDR3 bases: TGCGCCAGCAGCTTGACTAGCGGGGGGGCTGGTAGCATTCAGTACTTC. Encoded protein: CASSLTSGGAGSIQYF. The variable domain in full, completed from reference TRBV5-1 and TRBJ2-4, reads KAGVTQTPRYLIKTRGQQVTLSCSPISGHRSVSWYQQTPGQGLQFLFEYFSETQRNKGNFPGRFSGRQFSNSRSEMNVSTLELGDSALYLCASSLTSGGAGSIQYFGAGTRLSVL.

This clone is a singleton in its sample. The V call is TRBV4-1, the J call TRBJ2-7, with 7 bases that match TRBD2. There are 15 residues in the CDR3. J gave up 6 bases and V 2 bases, and 10 bases lay outside the gene matches. Germline assignment: CDR1 MGHRA and CDR2 YSYEKL. CDR3 sequence (DNA): TGCGCCAGCAGCCAATTCCCCCTGGGGAGGGCCGAGCAGTACTTC. Protein: CASSQFPLGRAEQYF.

V gene TRBV30 combines with J gene TRBJ2-3; 11 bases are shared with TRBD1. V lost 5 bases to trimming and J lost 0 bases; unmatched junction nucleotides: 1. CDR3 length equals 14 residues. Germline values: CDR1 GTSNPN, CDR2 SVGIG (reference sequence). The CDR3 nucleotides are TGTGCCTGGGGGACAGGGGGGAGCACAGATACGCAGTATTTT. Protein product: CAWGTGGSTDTQYF.

The V call is TRBV15, the J call TRBJ1-5; TRBD1 is a possible D gene (5 bases). CDR1 is LNHNV and CDR2 is YYDKDF in the germline V gene (reference sequence). The CDR3 spans 15 residues. The ends were cut back, 0 bases at V and 9 bases at J, with 15 bases in the middle. The CDR3 reads CATSRDQGGWLPQHF. CDR3 DNA: TGTGCCACCAGCAGAGATCAGGGAGGGTGGCTGCCCCAGCATTTT.

The V gene is TRBV28, the J gene TRBJ2-1; maybe TRBD2 (6 bases). V was shortened by 6 bases and J by 8 bases, with 20 bases between the two germline ends. This CDR3 comprises 15 residues. Germline V CDR1 and CDR2: MDHEN, SYDVKM. The CDR3 coding sequence is TGTGCCAGCAGCCGACTAGATGTGCAACCTTATGAGCAGTTCTTC. Translation: CASSRLDVQPYEQFF.

The gene calls are TRBV4-3 and TRBJ1-4; no clear D gene. The CDR3 has 14 residues. CDR1 is LGHNA, CDR2 YSLEER, per germline. The ends were cut back, 0 bases at V and 6 bases at J, with 8 bases in the middle. The DNA of the CDR3 is TGCGCCAGCAGCCAAGATTCGGGAGATGAAAAACTGTTTTTT. It codes for CASSQDSGDEKLFF.

The chain joins TRBV28 to TRBJ1-2, with 8 nucleotides matching TRBD1. Trimming cost V 0 bases and J 5 bases; bases outside gene matches: 5. This CDR3 region has 15 residues. CDR1 and CDR2 from the germline V gene are MDHEN and SYDVKM. CDR3 residues: CASSLWTGADYGYTF. CDR3 nucleotide sequence: TGTGCCAGCAGTTTATGGACAGGGGCTGATTATGGCTACACCTTC.

V usage is TRBV2 and J usage is TRBJ2-1, with 11 bases that match TRBD2. The CDR3 contains 21 residues. The junction had 27 bases not matched to a gene; V was cut back by 7 bases and J by 7 bases. The V gene's germline CDR1 is SNHLY and CDR2 FYNNEI. CDR3 region: CASKSDERGTSGGSPSNEQFF. The CDR3 DNA sequence: TGTGCCAGCAAATCGGATGAAAGGGGGACTAGCGGAGGGAGCCCCTCTAATGAGCAGTTCTTC.

The chain couples TRBV11-2 to TRBJ2-3, with TRBD2 as a possible D gene (7 bases). This CDR3 comprises 15 residues. With 1 base removed from V and 5 bases from J, the gap between germline ends came to 13 bases. The V gene's germline CDR1 is SGHAT and CDR2 FQNNGV. This CDR3 is CASSLGGGGGDTQYF. CDR3 DNA sequence: TGTGCCAGCAGCTTAGGAGGCGGGGGCGGAGATACGCAGTATTTT.

The rearrangement joins TRBV5-4 to TRBJ2-7, with 11 bases that match TRBD2. This CDR3 has 15 residues. Germline trimming cut 3 bases from V and 7 bases from J; bases unmatched to any gene: 9. Germline CDR1 is SGHNT and CDR2 is YYREEE (reference sequence). CDR3: CASSSGLAASGEQYF. The CDR3 coding sequence is TGTGCCAGCAGCTCGGGACTAGCGGCTTCTGGGGAGCAGTACTTC.

The chain couples TRBV7-3 to TRBJ2-1; 8 bases line up with TRBD2. The CDR3 runs 15 residues. Germline loops: CDR1 SGHTA, CDR2 FQGTGA. V shed 5 bases and J 2 bases; nucleotides not matched to a gene: 5. Here the CDR3 reads CASSQAGVTYNEQFF. The DNA for the CDR3 is TGTGCCAGCAGCCAAGCGGGAGTCACCTACAATGAGCAGTTCTTC.

The V and J genes are TRBV29-1 and TRBJ2-7; perhaps TRBD1 as D (5 bases). The germline gives CDR1 SQVTM, CDR2 ANQGSEA. V shed 7 bases and J shed 3 bases, with 16 bases lying between them. The CDR3 sequence is 13 residues long. CDR3 loop: CSAGQGNNYEQYF. DNA of the CDR3: TGCAGCGCAGGCCAGGGCAATAACTACGAGCAGTACTTC.